One sample yielded the 19 T cell receptor beta chains listed below, sequenced in a study of T-cell memory formation after mild COVID-19. Each CDR3 protein is one row after TCRdb ran MiXCR on the 5' RACE reads. The data show about 290,000 distinct CDR3 sequences, with more than 15% seen just once and around 23% held by the top ten. Material: PBMCs or a T cell subset sorted from them (not recorded which). The receptors were gathered from a man between 18 and 29 years old who had mild COVID-19 (a few samples of this study predate the infection). Cell type and time point are not known.

The chain recombines TRBV11-2 with TRBJ1-1; 9 positions agree with TRBD1. V was clipped by 5 bases and J by 4 bases; unmatched bases: 5. This CDR3 has 14 residues. From germline, CDR1 is SGHAT and CDR2 FQNNGV. In nucleotides, the CDR3 is TGTGCCAGCAGCCTCGGGACAGGGATCACTGAAGCTTTCTTT. Its protein product is CASSLGTGITEAFF.

This clonotype came up once. This CDR3 is CATSDGTYGYTF. In DNA form, the CDR3 reads TGTGCCACCTCAGACGGGACCTATGGCTACACCTTC. V is TRBV12-3 or TRBV12-4 and J is TRBJ1-2; weak D call: TRBD1 (5 bases). V was shortened by 10 bases and J by 4 bases, with 13 bases between the two germline ends. The CDR3 spans 12 residues.

The V gene is TRBV9, the J gene TRBJ1-2; 7 bases fit TRBD1. The CDR3 runs 17 residues. The V gene's germline CDR1 is SGDLS and CDR2 YYNGEE. Germline trimming cut 1 base from V and 7 bases from J; bases unmatched to any gene: 16. The CDR3 spells CASSVTLTDRVEGGYTF. In nucleotides, the CDR3 is TGTGCCAGCAGCGTAACCCTTACCGACAGGGTAGAAGGTGGCTACACCTTC. Filled out from reference TRBV9 and TRBJ1-2, the complete variable domain reads DSGVTQTPKHLITATGQRVTLRCSPRSGDLSVYWYQQSLDQGLQFLIQYYNGEERAKGNILERFSAQQFPDLHSELNLSSLELGDSALYFCASSVTLTDRVEGGYTFGSGTRLTVV.

The chain uses TRBV12-3 or TRBV12-4 and TRBJ2-5; no reliable D call. V lost 3 bases to trimming and J lost 2 bases, with 7 bases between them. The CDR3 totals 13 residues. DNA of the CDR3: TGTGCCAGCAGTTTGGTCCTACAAGAGACCCAGTACTTC. As protein: CASSLVLQETQYF.

This clonotype was detected ten times or more. V is TRBV11-3 and J is TRBJ2-7; 12 bases are shared with TRBD1. The ends lost 5 bases at V and 4 bases at J; junction bases unmatched: 6. CDR1 and CDR2 from the germline V gene are SGHNT and YENEEA. The CDR3 totals 15 residues. CDR3 residues: CASSLGTGGDYEQYF. The CDR3 region has the DNA TGTGCCAGCAGCCTAGGGACAGGGGGCGATTACGAGCAGTACTTC.

The chain has TRBV28 and TRBJ2-2; 7 bases line up with TRBD2. The V gene end was trimmed by 6 bases and the J gene end by 6 bases; junction bases not matched to a gene: 25. The germline V gene encodes CDR1 MDHEN and CDR2 SYDVKM. The CDR3 loop spans 20 amino acids. The CDR3 DNA is TGTGCCAGCAGCTTCGGCTTGAGGAGACTAGCTCGTGGGGGTCCCGGGGAGCTGTTTTTT. It specifies CASSFGLRRLARGGPGELFF.

The chain has TRBV6-1 and TRBJ2-2; D gene ambiguous. Deletions cut 11 bases from V and 0 bases from J, with 10 bases between. The CDR3 runs to 13 residues. Germline lookup yields CDR1 MNHNS and CDR2 SASEGT. The CDR3: CAAKVPNTGELFF. The CDR3 nucleotides are TGTGCCGCGAAAGTCCCGAACACCGGGGAGCTGTTTTTT.

This clonotype was found many times. V gene TRBV4-1 combines with J gene TRBJ2-1; D possibly corresponds to TRBD2 (5 bases). CDR1 and CDR2 from the germline V gene are MGHRA and YSYEKL. The CDR3 contains 16 residues. Trimming left V 0 bases short and J 7 bases short, with 16 bases between. The CDR3 spells CASSQDWTSSLNEQFF. CDR3 in DNA: TGCGCCAGCAGCCAAGATTGGACTTCTTCCTTGAATGAGCAGTTCTTC.

The gene calls are TRBV12-3 or TRBV12-4 and TRBJ1-3; D gene uncertain. The CDR3 length is 14 residues. Trimming took 3 bases from V and 0 from J, leaving 6 bases between them. The DNA for the CDR3 is TGTGCCAGCAGTTTCGGGTCCTCTGGAAACACCATATATTTT. It codes for CASSFGSSGNTIYF.

The chain carries TRBV20-1 and TRBJ2-5, with 14 bases lining up with TRBD2. The J segment lost 2 bases and the V segment lost 3 bases, leaving 5 bases of the junction unmatched. CDR1 is DFQATT, CDR2 SNEGSKA, per germline (reference sequence). This CDR3 has 16 residues. CDR3 sequence (DNA): TGCAGTGCTAGGGCGGGACTAGCGGGGGAGCAAGAGACCCAGTACTTC. Protein product: CSARAGLAGEQETQYF.

Only a few counts were recorded for this clonotype. This chain's CDR3 is CASSDWSYEQYV. The CDR3 DNA is TGTGCCAGCAGTGACTGGTCCTACGAGCAGTACGTC. This chain uses TRBV6-4 with TRBJ2-7; D is undetermined. Germline-derived CDR1 and CDR2 are MRHNA and SNTAGT. The CDR3 covers 12 residues. Deletions cut 1 base from V and 1 base from J, with 2 bases between.

There are a few counts of this clonotype. The chain is built from TRBV5-4 and TRBJ2-4; tentatively, D is TRBD2 (6 bases). Germline CDR1 and CDR2: SGHNT and YYREEE (reference sequence). CDR3 size: 16 residues. V gave up 4 bases and J gave up 0 bases, with 14 bases separating them. The CDR3 DNA reads TGTGCCAGCAGCCCGGACGCGGGGTTAGCCAAAAACATTCAGTACTTC. The encoded protein is CASSPDAGLAKNIQYF.

V and J are TRBV18 and TRBJ1-1; the D is unclear. Germline CDR1 KGHSH, CDR2 LQKENI. Trimming stripped 3 bases from V and 3 bases from J, with 8 bases between. This CDR3 comprises 13 residues. CDR3 sequence (DNA): TGTGCCAGCTCACCGGGATGGGACACTGAAGCTTTCTTT. Protein sequence: CASSPGWDTEAFF.

This clonotype has more than one count but fewer than ten. The chain links TRBV6-5 to TRBJ2-5, with TRBD1 matching over 10 bases. J lost 5 bases, V lost 5 bases, and 8 bases had no gene match. The CDR3 loop spans 15 amino acids. In germline, CDR1 is MNHEY, CDR2 SVGAGI. The CDR3 sequence: CASSPRDRGGETQYF. In nucleotides, the CDR3 is TGTGCCAGCAGTCCCCGGGACAGGGGAGGGGAGACCCAGTACTTC.

This clonotype showed up just a few times. V and J are TRBV2 and TRBJ1-5; unclear D gene. The V end lost 3 bases, the J end lost 6 bases, and 12 bases lay between the germline ends. The CDR3 runs to 14 residues. CDR1 and CDR2 from the germline V gene are SNHLY and FYNNEI. The CDR3 sequence: CASSDLTRGQPQHF. In DNA form, the CDR3 reads TGTGCCAGCAGTGATTTGACGCGGGGTCAGCCCCAGCATTTT.

The rearrangement joins TRBV5-6 to TRBJ1-2; D remains unclear. V was trimmed by 6 bases and J by 8 bases, leaving 20 bases between them. Germline V CDR1 and CDR2: SGHDT, YYEEEE. The CDR3 extends over 14 amino acids. CDR3 nucleotides: TGTGCCAGCACCCCGGGGAGCGGGGTTGGAGGCTACACCTTC. Protein product: CASTPGSGVGGYTF. The full variable domain, rest sourced from reference TRBV5-6 and TRBJ1-2, is DAGVTQSPTHLIKTRGQQVTLRCSPKSGHDTVSWYQQALGQGPQFIFQYYEEEERQRGNFPDRFSGHQFPNYSSELNVNALLLGDSALYLCASTPGSGVGGYTFGSGTRLTVV.

V gene TRBV12-3 or TRBV12-4 combines with J gene TRBJ1-5; D not certain. V was pared by 7 bases and J by 7 bases, with 11 bases between. This CDR3 has 12 residues. CDR3: CASKSGGQPQHF. CDR3 sequence (DNA): TGTGCCAGCAAGTCGGGCGGACAGCCCCAGCATTTT.

For this clonotype: The DNA is omitted, as the CDR3 cannot be located on it reliably, and the CDR3 follows TCRdb's listing. This rearrangement joins TRBV6-5 to TRBJ1-6. Looked up from germline, CDR1 is MNHEY and CDR2 is SVGAGI. With termini counted, the CDR3 has 13 amino acids. CDR3 amino acids: CASSYTFGSPLHF.

This clonotype was counted between two and nine times. This CDR3 reads CASSLGVLNEQFF. The CDR3 bases are TGTGCCAGCAGCTTAGGGGTTCTCAATGAGCAGTTCTTC. V usage is TRBV7-2 and J usage is TRBJ2-1; D call uncertain. The germline gives CDR1 SGHTA, CDR2 FQGNSA. This CDR3 region has 13 residues. V was trimmed by 1 base and J by 6 bases, leaving 7 bases between them.